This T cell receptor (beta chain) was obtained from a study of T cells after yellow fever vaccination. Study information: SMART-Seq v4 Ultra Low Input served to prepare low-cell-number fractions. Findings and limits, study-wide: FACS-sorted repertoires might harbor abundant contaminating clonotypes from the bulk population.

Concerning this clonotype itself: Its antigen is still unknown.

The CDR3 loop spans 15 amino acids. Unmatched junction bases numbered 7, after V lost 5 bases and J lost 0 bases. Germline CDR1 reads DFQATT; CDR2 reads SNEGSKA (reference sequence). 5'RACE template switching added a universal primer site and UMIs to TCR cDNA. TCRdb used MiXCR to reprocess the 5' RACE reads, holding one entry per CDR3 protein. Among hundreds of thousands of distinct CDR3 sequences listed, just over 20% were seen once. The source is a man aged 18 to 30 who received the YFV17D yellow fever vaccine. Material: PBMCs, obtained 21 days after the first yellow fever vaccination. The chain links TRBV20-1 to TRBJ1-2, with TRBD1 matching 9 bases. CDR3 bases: TGCAGTGCTCCCTCGCGACAGGGGGCTAACTATGGCTACACCTTC. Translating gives CSAPSRQGANYGYTF.